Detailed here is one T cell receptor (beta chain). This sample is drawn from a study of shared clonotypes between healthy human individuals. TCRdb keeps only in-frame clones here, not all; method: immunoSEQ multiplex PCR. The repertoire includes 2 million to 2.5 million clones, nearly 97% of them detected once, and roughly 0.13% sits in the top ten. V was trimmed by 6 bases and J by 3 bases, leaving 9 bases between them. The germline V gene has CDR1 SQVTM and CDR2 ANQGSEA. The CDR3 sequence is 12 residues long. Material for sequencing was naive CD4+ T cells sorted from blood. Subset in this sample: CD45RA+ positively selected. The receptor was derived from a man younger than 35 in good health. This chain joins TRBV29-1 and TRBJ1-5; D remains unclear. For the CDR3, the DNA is TGCAGCGTCGGTGGGTACAATCAGCCCCAGCATTTT. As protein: CSVGGYNQPQHF.